This entry concerns a single T cell receptor beta chain. The antigen is unknown. The data stem from a study of blood T cells in healthy people across ages. Whole-study findings and limits: Long-lived donors carried more naive CD4+ cells and greater diversity than aged donors.

This CDR3 comprises 16 residues. The germline gives CDR1 SGHAT, CDR2 FQNNGV. Aged roughly 6 to 100, donors were systemically healthy Caucasians from Russia. Combining a sample-barcoded 5' primer with a J-beta primer mix, a second PCR ran for 7 to 11 cycles. A template-switch adaptor containing 12 random nucleotides labeled each cDNA molecule. Each of the samples gave a minimum of 2.5 million paired-end reads that contained CDR3. In TCRdb, the 5' RACE reads were re-called with MiXCR into one record per CDR3 protein. In the table there are roughly 830,000 distinct CDR3 sequences, approximately 59% of which are singletons.

The chain combines TRBV11-2 with TRBJ2-1, with 9 bases aligning to TRBD1. The J call could be wrong; TRBJ2-7 is a better fit for the DNA end. Sequenced input: blood. This clonotype was sampled from a young man in good health. The CDR3 DNA reads as TGTGCCAGCAGCTTGACCGGGACAGGGATATACAATGAGCAGTACTTC. It encodes CASSLTGTGIYNEQYF.